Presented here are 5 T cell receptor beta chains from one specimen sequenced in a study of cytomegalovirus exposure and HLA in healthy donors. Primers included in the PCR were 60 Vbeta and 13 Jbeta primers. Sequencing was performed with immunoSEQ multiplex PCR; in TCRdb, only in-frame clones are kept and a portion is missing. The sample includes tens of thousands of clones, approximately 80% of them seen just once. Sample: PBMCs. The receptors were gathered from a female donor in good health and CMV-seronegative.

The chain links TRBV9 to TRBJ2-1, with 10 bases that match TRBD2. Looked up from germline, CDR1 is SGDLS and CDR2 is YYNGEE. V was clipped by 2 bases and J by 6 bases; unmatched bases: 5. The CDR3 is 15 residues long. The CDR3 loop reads CASSVRTSGPNEQFF. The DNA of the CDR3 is TGTGCCAGCAGCGTTCGGACTAGCGGCCCCAATGAGCAGTTCTTC.

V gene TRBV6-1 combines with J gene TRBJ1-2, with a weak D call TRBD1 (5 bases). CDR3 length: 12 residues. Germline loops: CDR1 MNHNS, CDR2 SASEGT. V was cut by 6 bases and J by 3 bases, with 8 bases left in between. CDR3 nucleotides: TGTGCCAGCAGGAAGACAGACTATGGCTACACCTTC. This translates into CASRKTDYGYTF.

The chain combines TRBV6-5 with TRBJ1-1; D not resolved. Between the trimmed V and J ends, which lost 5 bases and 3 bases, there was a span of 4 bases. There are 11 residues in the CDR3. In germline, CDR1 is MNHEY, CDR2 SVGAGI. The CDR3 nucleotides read TGTGCCAGCAGTACGGACACTGAAGCTTTCTTT. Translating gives CASSTDTEAFF.

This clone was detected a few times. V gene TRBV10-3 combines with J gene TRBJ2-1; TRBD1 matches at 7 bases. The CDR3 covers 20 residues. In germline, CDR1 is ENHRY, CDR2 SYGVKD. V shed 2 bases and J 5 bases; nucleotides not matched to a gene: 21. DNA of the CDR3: TGTGCCATCAGTGAGAAGGGACAGAAGAAAATAACCCTAGGCGACAATGAGCAGTTCTTC. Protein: CAISEKGQKKITLGDNEQFF.

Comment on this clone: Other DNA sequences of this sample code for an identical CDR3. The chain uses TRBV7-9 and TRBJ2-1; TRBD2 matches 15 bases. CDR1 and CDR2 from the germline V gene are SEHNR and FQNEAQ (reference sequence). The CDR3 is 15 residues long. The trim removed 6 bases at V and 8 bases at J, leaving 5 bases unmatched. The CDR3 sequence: CASSEGLAGGYEQFF. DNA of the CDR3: TGTGCCAGCAGTGAGGGACTAGCGGGAGGCTATGAGCAGTTCTTC.